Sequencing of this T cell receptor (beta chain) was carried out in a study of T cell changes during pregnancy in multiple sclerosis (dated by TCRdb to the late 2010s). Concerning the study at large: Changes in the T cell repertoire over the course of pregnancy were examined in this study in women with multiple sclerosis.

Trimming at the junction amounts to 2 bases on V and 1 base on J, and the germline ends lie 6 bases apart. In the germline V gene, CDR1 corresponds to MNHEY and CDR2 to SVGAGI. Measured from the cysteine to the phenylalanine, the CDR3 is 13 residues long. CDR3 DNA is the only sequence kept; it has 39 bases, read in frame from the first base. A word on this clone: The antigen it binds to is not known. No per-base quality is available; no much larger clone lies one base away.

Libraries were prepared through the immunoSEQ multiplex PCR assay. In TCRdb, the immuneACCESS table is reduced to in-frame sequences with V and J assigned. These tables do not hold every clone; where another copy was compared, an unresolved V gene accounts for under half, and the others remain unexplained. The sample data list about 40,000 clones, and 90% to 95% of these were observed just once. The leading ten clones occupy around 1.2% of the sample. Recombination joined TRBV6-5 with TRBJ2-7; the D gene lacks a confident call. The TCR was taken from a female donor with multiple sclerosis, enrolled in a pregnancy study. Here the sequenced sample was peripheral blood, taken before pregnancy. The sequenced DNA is TGTGCCAGCAGTTACGGGCCGTCCTACGAGCAGTACTTC. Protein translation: CASSYGPSYEQYF.